Shown below are 19 T cell receptor beta chains from a single sample sequenced in a study of shared T cell receptors in the human thymus. Generated by immunoSEQ multiplex PCR, the TCRdb table keeps only in-frame clones and is missing some. The sample carries about 660,000 clones, about 90% recorded once. The same data also contributed to another study, on human thymus T cells.

Input material: thymocytes. Receptor source: a boy less than two years old with a congenital heart defect.

This clone was picked up one time. V is TRBV4-1 and J is TRBJ2-2, with D unclear. From germline, CDR1 is MGHRA and CDR2 YSYEKL. The V gene lost 1 base and the J gene lost 3 bases, with 12 bases spanning the gap. The CDR3 has 16 residues. The CDR3 sequence is CASSQAFLTDTGELFF. As DNA, the CDR3 is TGCGCCAGCAGCCAAGCATTCCTCACGGACACCGGGGAGCTGTTTTTT.

The rearrangement joins TRBV6-4 to TRBJ2-1; 9 positions agree with TRBD1. Germline CDR1 reads MRHNA; CDR2 reads SNTAGT. The CDR3 covers 16 residues. J gave up 8 bases and V 4 bases, and 12 bases lay outside the gene matches. CDR3 residues: CASSVVGTGFWDEQFF. The DNA for the CDR3 is TGTGCCAGCAGTGTAGTCGGGACAGGGTTCTGGGATGAGCAGTTCTTC.

The V and J genes are TRBV19 and TRBJ1-6; possibly TRBD1 for D (6 bases). V was trimmed by 5 bases and J by 8 bases, leaving 16 bases between them. The CDR3 spans 15 residues. CDR1 and CDR2 from the germline V gene are LNHDA and SQIVND (reference sequence). CDR3 sequence (DNA): TGTGCCAGTAGTTACAGGGTGGGGGTTGATTCACCCCTCCACTTT. This gives the protein CASSYRVGVDSPLHF.

The count of this clone is one. The rearrangement joins TRBV6-1 to TRBJ2-1; TRBD1 is a possible D gene (5 bases). The CDR3 runs 13 residues. Germline values: CDR1 MNHNS, CDR2 SASEGT. V was pared by 10 bases and J by 4 bases, with 14 bases between. CDR3 in DNA: TGTGCCACCCAGGGAACCCCTTACAATGAGCAGTTCTTC. Its translation: CATQGTPYNEQFF.

The chain uses TRBV5-5 and TRBJ1-4; the match to TRBD1 covers 8 bases. V shed 4 bases, J shed 5 bases, and the junction held 7 bases outside the gene matches. The CDR3 spans 15 residues. The germline CDR1 and CDR2 sequences are SGHKS and YYEKEE (reference sequence). CDR3 in DNA: TGTGCCAGCAGCCCAAGGACAGGGCACAATGAAAAACTGTTTTTT. Amino acids: CASSPRTGHNEKLFF.

The rearrangement uses TRBV7-2 and TRBJ2-1, with 13 bases matching TRBD2. After removal of 5 bases from V and 4 bases from J, the junction contained 11 bases not matched to a gene. Per the germline V gene, CDR1 is SGHTA and CDR2 is FQGNSA. CDR3 length: 18 amino acids. Written as DNA, the CDR3 is TGTGCCAGCAGCCTACCAGGGACTAGCGGGACCAATTACAATGAGCAGTTCTTC. This encodes CASSLPGTSGTNYNEQFF.

The chain combines TRBV6-1 with TRBJ1-1, with TRBD1 matching over 7 bases. Trimming at V came to 8 bases and at J to 3 bases, leaving 9 bases not matched to a gene. Germline V gene data show CDR1 as MNHNS and CDR2 as SASEGT. This CDR3 contains 14 residues. The CDR3 sequence is CASGRNTGDTEAFF. Written as DNA, the CDR3 is TGTGCCAGCGGGAGAAATACAGGGGACACTGAAGCTTTCTTT.

The rearrangement joins TRBV7-9 to TRBJ2-7; 8 positions agree with TRBD1. Germline trimming cut 5 bases from V and 7 bases from J; bases unmatched to any gene: 10. The germline CDR1 and CDR2 sequences are SEHNR and FQNEAQ (reference sequence). The CDR3 has 14 residues. In DNA form, the CDR3 reads TGTGCCAGCAGCCCCCACCCTACAGGGGGAGAGCAGTACTTC. Amino acid sequence: CASSPHPTGGEQYF. The complete variable domain, with remaining parts taken from reference TRBV7-9 and TRBJ2-7, reads DTGVSQNPRHKITKRGQNVTFRCDPISEHNRLYWYRQTLGQGPEFLTYFQNEAQLEKSRLLSDRFSAERPKGSFSTLEIQRTEQGDSAMYLCASSPHPTGGEQYFGPGTRLTVT.

A single count supports this clone. The chain employs TRBV11-2 and TRBJ1-1; weak D call: TRBD1 (5 bases). The germline V and J ends were trimmed by 5 bases and 0 bases, with 19 bases remaining between them. Germline V gene data show CDR1 as SGHAT and CDR2 as FQNNGV. This CDR3 contains 17 residues. CDR3 nucleotides: TGTGCCAGCAGCCCAGATTTTTACAGGAACTTGAACACTGAAGCTTTCTTT. Translated: CASSPDFYRNLNTEAFF.

The chain recombines TRBV25-1 with TRBJ2-5, with a possible D match to TRBD2 (7 bases). The CDR3 length is 13 residues. Germline CDR1 and CDR2: MGHDK and SYGVNS. V dropped 6 bases and J dropped 5 bases, with 13 bases sitting between them. The CDR3 loop reads CASSLEGGETQYF. CDR3 in DNA: TGTGCCAGCAGCTTGGAGGGGGGGGAGACCCAGTACTTC. The whole variable domain, filled in from reference TRBV25-1 and TRBJ2-5, reads EADIYQTPRYLVIGTGKKITLECSQTMGHDKMYWYQQDPGMELHLIHYSYGVNSTEKGDLSSESTVSRIRTEHFPLTLESARPSHTSQYLCASSLEGGETQYFGPGTRLLVL.

The chain recombines TRBV28 with TRBJ1-2; D is unresolved. V was pared by 3 bases and J by 4 bases, with 6 bases between. Germline V gene sequence: CDR1 MDHEN, CDR2 SYDVKM. The CDR3 contains 12 residues. CDR3 coding DNA: TGTGCCAGCAGTTTCGGCGGCTATGGCTACACCTTC. It yields the protein CASSFGGYGYTF.

The rearrangement links TRBV1 to TRBJ1-5; no DNA check was done on the table's D call, TRBD1. TRBV1 is marked as a pseudogene. The CDR3 length is 17 residues. The CDR3 nucleotides are TGCACCAGCAGCCAAGGAGGGGTCGACAGGGGCTGTCAGCCCCAGCATTTT. This translates into CTSSQGGVDRGCQPQHF.

The CDR3 protein is CTLRGKVNEQFF. The CDR3 nucleotides read TGCACCCTGCGCGGGAAGGTTAATGAGCAGTTCTTC. The chain has TRBV29-1 and TRBJ2-1; D is perhaps TRBD2 (6 bases). Germline assignment: CDR1 SQVTM and CDR2 ANQGSEA. The CDR3 runs 12 residues.

The genes are TRBV19 and TRBJ2-2; 14 nucleotides agree with TRBD2. The CDR3 loop spans 19 amino acids. The ends lost 0 bases at V and 3 bases at J; junction bases unmatched: 6. Germline CDR1 and CDR2: LNHDA and SQIVND (reference sequence). CDR3 coding DNA: TGTGCCAGTAGTATAGACCCGACTAGCGGGAGGGTGGACACCGGGGAGCTGTTTTTT. Translating it yields CASSIDPTSGRVDTGELFF.

This chain connects TRBV4-3 to TRBJ2-7, with 7 bases identical to TRBD1. The CDR3 contains 20 residues. With V trimmed by 1 base and J by 3 bases, 21 bases remained unmatched. Germline CDR1 and CDR2: LGHNA and YSLEER. DNA for the CDR3: TGCGCCAGCAGCCAAGGAAGGGGGCCTTCGGCGGGCGGCTCCTACTACGAGCAGTACTTC. Protein sequence: CASSQGRGPSAGGSYYEQYF.

This chain joins TRBV2 and TRBJ2-2; a weak D match, TRBD2 (6 bases). Germline V gives CDR1 SNHLY, CDR2 FYNNEI. Trimming took 1 base from V and 5 from J, leaving 14 bases between them. The length of the CDR3 is 16 residues. The CDR3 DNA reads as TGTGCCAGCAGTGAAGATCTCGGGAGCGAGACCGGGGAGCTGTTTTTT. As protein: CASSEDLGSETGELFF.

J is TRBJ2-2 and V is TRBV6-6; D is perhaps TRBD2 (6 bases). Germline loops: CDR1 MNHNY, CDR2 SVGAGI (reference sequence). V lost 6 bases and J lost 0, with 11 bases in between. The length of the CDR3 is 15 residues. CDR3 loop: CASRSGETNTGELFF. As DNA, the CDR3 is TGTGCCAGCAGGTCGGGGGAGACGAACACCGGGGAGCTGTTTTTT.

This chain uses TRBV10-2 with TRBJ2-7; 10 bases fit TRBD2. V lost 2 bases, J lost 2 bases, and 3 bases stayed unmatched. CDR1 and CDR2 (germline): WSHSY, SAAADI. The CDR3 runs to 15 residues. The CDR3 nucleotides are TGCGCCAGCAGTGAGGTTCTAGCGGGGGCCTACGAGCAGTACTTC. It specifies CASSEVLAGAYEQYF.

A few counts support this clone. This chain links TRBV15 with TRBJ2-1; 12 bases are a match to TRBD2. Germline CDR1 is LNHNV and CDR2 is YYDKDF (reference sequence). Trimming cost V 6 bases and J 4 bases; bases outside gene matches: 1. The CDR3 extends over 14 amino acids. The DNA of the CDR3 is TGTGCCACCAGAGGACTAGCGGGATACAATGAGCAGTTCTTC. Protein sequence: CATRGLAGYNEQFF.